The rows below give T cell receptor beta chains drawn from one sample of a study of early T cells in non-severe SARS-CoV-2 infection. MiXCR, applied by TCRdb to the 5' RACE reads, yields one record per CDR3 protein. The sample has some 36,000 distinct CDR3 sequences; approximately 6.6% are singletons. The specimen was whole blood, collected at baseline. The receptors stem from an adult who was a healthcare worker with PCR-confirmed SARS-CoV-2 infection or an uninfected control (not recorded which). The CDR3 runs from the conserved cysteine through the conserved F or W. D genes are given only for firm matches. Not all rows give a size; the values are once, few, many and, for expanded clones, a class.

J: TRBJ2-3; size: NA; D: TRBD2; V: TRBV6-6; DNA: TGTGCCAGCAGTTTGACTAGCGGGAGGGGGAGCACAGATACGCAGTATTTT; CDR3: CASSLTSGRGSTDTQYF
J: TRBJ2-7; size: few; D: NA; V: TRBV28; DNA: TGTGCCAGCAGTCGTCTTGGGACAAACTCCTACGAGCAGTACTTC; CDR3: CASSRLGTNSYEQYF
J: TRBJ2-7; size: few; D: NA; V: TRBV6-1; DNA: TGTGCCAGCAGTCAGACAGATACCTACGAGCAGTACTTC; CDR3: CASSQTDTYEQYF
J: TRBJ2-2; size: many; D: TRBD2; V: TRBV29-1; DNA: TGCAGCGTTGTCCCCGTACCCAATAGCGGGAGGGCCCGGACCGGGGAGCTGTTTTTT; CDR3: CSVVPVPNSGRARTGELFF
J: TRBJ1-1; size: many; D: NA; V: TRBV28; DNA: TGTGCCAGCAGTTTATTTTGGGACGGGAGAAACACTGAAGCTTTCTTT; CDR3: CASSLFWDGRNTEAFF
J: TRBJ2-7; size: many; D: NA; V: TRBV28; DNA: TGTGCCAGCCGAACCGCACTAAGCTCCTACGAGCAGTACTTC; CDR3: CASRTALSSYEQYF
J: TRBJ1-4; size: few; D: TRBD1; V: TRBV12-3/TRBV12-4; DNA: TGTGCCAGCAGTCCCGGAGCAGGGGGTGGTGAAAAACTGTTTTTT; CDR3: CASSPGAGGGEKLFF
J: TRBJ2-1; size: medium-sized; D: TRBD2; V: TRBV19; DNA: TGTGCCAGTAGTCTCCCAGCGGGATATGGCTATGAGCAGTTCTTC; CDR3: CASSLPAGYGYEQFF
J: TRBJ2-1; size: NA; D: NA; V: TRBV10-3; DNA: TGTGCCATCAGTGTTGTTAGCGGAGCCTACAATGAGCAGTTCTTC; CDR3: CAISVVSGAYNEQFF
J: TRBJ2-7; size: many; D: TRBD2; V: TRBV4-3; DNA: TGCGCCAGCAGCCTGCGACTAGCGACCTACGAGCAGTACTTC; CDR3: CASSLRLATYEQYF
J: TRBJ2-1; size: many; D: NA; V: TRBV29-1; DNA: TGCAGCGTTGAACGAGGGACCTACAATGAGCAGTTCTTC; CDR3: CSVERGTYNEQFF
J: TRBJ2-1; size: many; D: NA; V: TRBV30; DNA: TGTGCCTGGAATTCCCCGGGACCGTGGAGCTCCTACAATGAGCAGTTCTTC; CDR3: CAWNSPGPWSSYNEQFF
J: TRBJ2-7; size: once; D: TRBD2; V: TRBV9; DNA: TGTGCCAGCAGCCCCCTAGCGGGAAACTACGAGCAGTACTTC; CDR3: CASSPLAGNYEQYF
J: TRBJ1-2; size: many; D: NA; V: TRBV25-1; DNA: TGTGCCAGCAGTGATGGTGTCTATCGCTACACCTTC; CDR3: CASSDGVYRYTF
J: TRBJ2-2; size: NA; D: NA; V: TRBV18; DNA: TGTGCCAGCTCACCACCGGCGGCAGGGCTGAACACCGGGGAGCTGTTTTTT; CDR3: CASSPPAAGLNTGELFF
J: TRBJ2-1; size: few; D: TRBD2; V: TRBV7-9; DNA: TGTGCCAGCACCGTGGGCGGGACTAGTATGAATGAGCAGTTCTTC; CDR3: CASTVGGTSMNEQFF
J: TRBJ2-5; size: many; D: NA; V: TRBV29-1; DNA: TGCAGCGTGGGAGACCTTCCGGGGGAGACCCAGTACTTC; CDR3: CSVGDLPGETQYF
J: TRBJ1-4; size: many; D: NA; V: TRBV7-9; DNA: TGTGCCAGCAGCTACCCCCCCAGGGGTGAAAAACTGTTTTTT; CDR3: CASSYPPRGEKLFF
J: TRBJ1-4; size: NA; D: NA; V: TRBV6-6; DNA: TGTGCCAGCATATTTCACGCAGATGAAAAACTGTTTTTT; CDR3: CASIFHADEKLFF
J: TRBJ1-2; size: NA; D: NA; V: TRBV28; DNA: TGTGCCAGCAGTTTCGAGATACGGGCAGCCCATGGCTACACCTTC; CDR3: CASSFEIRAAHGYTF
J: TRBJ2-5; size: few; D: NA; V: TRBV6-2/TRBV6-3; DNA: TGTGCCAGCACCTTGGCAGGGAAAGGAGAGACCCAGTACTTC; CDR3: CASTLAGKGETQYF
J: TRBJ1-1; size: few; D: NA; V: TRBV28; DNA: TGTGCCAGCAGTTCCCAACAAGGGGGAGCCACTGAAGCTTTCTTT; CDR3: CASSSQQGGATEAFF
J: TRBJ2-1; size: NA; D: NA; V: TRBV25-1; DNA: TGTGCCAGTCGCCGGCAGGGGGGAATTGAGCAGTTCTTC; CDR3: CASRRQGGIEQFF
J: TRBJ2-2; size: few; D: NA; V: TRBV7-3; DNA: TGTGCCAGCAGTCTTCGGGACGGGGAGCTGTTTTTT; CDR3: CASSLRDGELFF
J: TRBJ2-5; size: NA; D: NA; V: TRBV7-9; DNA: TGTGCCAGCAGCTTCGCGGATGAGACCCAGTACTTC; CDR3: CASSFADETQYF
J: TRBJ1-2; size: many; D: NA; V: TRBV5-4; DNA: TGTGCCAGCAGACTACGGGCCCGAACCTCTAACTATGGCTACACCTTC; CDR3: CASRLRARTSNYGYTF
J: TRBJ2-5; size: few; D: TRBD2; V: TRBV11-2; DNA: TGTGCCAGCAGCCTACGACTAGCGGGAGTGTTTGGTGCGGAGACCCAGTACTTC; CDR3: CASSLRLAGVFGAETQYF
J: TRBJ1-2; size: many; D: TRBD1; V: TRBV11-2; DNA: TGTGCCAGCAGCTGGATACAGGGGGCGAGGTCGGGCTATGGCTACACCTTC; CDR3: CASSWIQGARSGYGYTF
J: TRBJ1-1; size: many; D: NA; V: TRBV6-5; DNA: TGTGCCAGCAGTTACAGGATCGGGACTGAAGCTTTCTTT; CDR3: CASSYRIGTEAFF
J: TRBJ1-1; size: NA; D: NA; V: TRBV14; DNA: TGTGCCAGCAGCCAAGATGGGCGGACTGAAGCTTTCTTT; CDR3: CASSQDGRTEAFF
J: TRBJ1-1; size: few; D: TRBD1; V: TRBV11-2; DNA: TGTGCCAGCAGCTCGGACAGGGACACTGAAGCTTTCTTT; CDR3: CASSSDRDTEAFF
J: TRBJ2-3; size: many; D: NA; V: TRBV7-8; DNA: TGTGCCAGCAGCTCGGGGACCGATCGGGATACGCAGTATTTT; CDR3: CASSSGTDRDTQYF
J: TRBJ2-5; size: few; D: NA; V: TRBV7-9; DNA: TGTGCCAGCAGCTTAATGGGGAACCAAGAGACCCAGTACTTC; CDR3: CASSLMGNQETQYF
J: TRBJ2-2; size: NA; D: NA; V: TRBV20-1; DNA: TGCAGTGCTAGATATAGGGCGAACACCGGGGAGCTGTTTTTT; CDR3: CSARYRANTGELFF
J: TRBJ2-1; size: many; D: TRBD2; V: TRBV7-9; DNA: TGTGCCAGCAGCTTTGAGAGACTAGCGGCCAATGAGCAGTTCTTC; CDR3: CASSFERLAANEQFF
J: TRBJ2-2; size: many; D: NA; V: TRBV11-2; DNA: TGTGCCAGCAGCCCCCTCGAGGTTCTAAACACCGGGGAGCTGTTTTTT; CDR3: CASSPLEVLNTGELFF
J: TRBJ1-1; size: few; D: NA; V: TRBV6-5; DNA: TGTGCCAGCAGTTCGCAGTACACTGAAGCTTTCTTT; CDR3: CASSSQYTEAFF
J: TRBJ2-6; size: many; D: NA; V: TRBV18; DNA: TGTGCCAGCTCACTTCAGGGGACCCACCCCCTCTCTGGGGCCAACGTCCTGACTTTC; CDR3: CASSLQGTHPLSGANVLTF
J: TRBJ2-5; size: NA; D: NA; V: TRBV7-3; DNA: TGTGCCAGCAGCTTGGGGACACCCCAAGAGACCCAGTACTTC; CDR3: CASSLGTPQETQYF
J: TRBJ1-2; size: NA; D: TRBD1; V: TRBV29-1; DNA: TGCAGCGTTGTTCGGGACAGGGACTATGGCTACACCTTC; CDR3: CSVVRDRDYGYTF
J: TRBJ1-2; size: few; D: NA; V: TRBV29-1; DNA: TGCAGCGTTACGGGGACCGAAAAGCCCACGGGCTATGGCTACACCTTC; CDR3: CSVTGTEKPTGYGYTF
J: TRBJ2-7; size: many; D: NA; V: TRBV20-1; DNA: TGCAGTGCTAGAGTGGGGACCCAGTTTTACGAGCAGTACTTC; CDR3: CSARVGTQFYEQYF
J: TRBJ2-3; size: many; D: NA; V: TRBV27; DNA: TGTGCCAGCACTAGGGGCTTAAGCACAGATACGCAGTATTTT; CDR3: CASTRGLSTDTQYF
J: TRBJ2-1; size: few; D: NA; V: TRBV7-7; DNA: TGTGCTAGCAGCTTATCTAGAGGGAGCAATGAGCAGTTCTTC; CDR3: CASSLSRGSNEQFF
J: TRBJ2-3; size: many; D: TRBD2; V: TRBV7-8; DNA: TGTGCCAGCAGCTTGGGGACTAGCGGGAGTATTTTCGGCACAGATACGCAGTATTTT; CDR3: CASSLGTSGSIFGTDTQYF
J: TRBJ2-5; size: NA; D: TRBD2; V: TRBV7-2; DNA: TGTGCCAGCACCCTAATTCAGCGGGAGGACCTTCGAGAGACCCAGTACTTC; CDR3: CASTLIQREDLRETQYF
J: TRBJ2-5; size: NA; D: TRBD2; V: TRBV6-5; DNA: TGTGCCAGCAGTTACTCGAAAACTAGCGGGAGGTTGGGGAGTCAGACCCAGTACTTC; CDR3: CASSYSKTSGRLGSQTQYF
J: TRBJ2-1; size: many; D: TRBD2; V: TRBV27; DNA: TGTGCCAGCAGTAACTACATAGCGGGTCCCAATGAGCAGTTCTTC; CDR3: CASSNYIAGPNEQFF
J: TRBJ1-1; size: many; D: NA; V: TRBV12-3/TRBV12-4; DNA: TGTGCCAGCAGTTTTTCAGGGGCGAACACTGAAGCTTTCTTT; CDR3: CASSFSGANTEAFF
J: TRBJ1-2; size: NA; D: NA; V: TRBV20-1; DNA: TGCAGTGCCTTACCCATCGACGGGCGATATGGCTACACCTTC; CDR3: CSALPIDGRYGYTF
J: TRBJ2-4; size: many; D: NA; V: TRBV27; DNA: TGTGCCAGCGCAAGTGATCTAGCCAAAAACATTCAGTACTTC; CDR3: CASASDLAKNIQYF
J: TRBJ2-7; size: many; D: TRBD1; V: TRBV7-9; DNA: TGTGCCAGCAGCGCGACAGGGATCCCCTACGAGCAGTACTTC; CDR3: CASSATGIPYEQYF
J: TRBJ2-7; size: few; D: TRBD1; V: TRBV25-1; DNA: TGTGCCAGCAGCACAGGGGTTCTGGACGAGCAGTACTTC; CDR3: CASSTGVLDEQYF
J: TRBJ1-3; size: few; D: NA; V: TRBV6-6; DNA: TGTGCCAGCAGTTATCGCCGGACCCGGGGCTTTGGAAACACCATATATTTT; CDR3: CASSYRRTRGFGNTIYF